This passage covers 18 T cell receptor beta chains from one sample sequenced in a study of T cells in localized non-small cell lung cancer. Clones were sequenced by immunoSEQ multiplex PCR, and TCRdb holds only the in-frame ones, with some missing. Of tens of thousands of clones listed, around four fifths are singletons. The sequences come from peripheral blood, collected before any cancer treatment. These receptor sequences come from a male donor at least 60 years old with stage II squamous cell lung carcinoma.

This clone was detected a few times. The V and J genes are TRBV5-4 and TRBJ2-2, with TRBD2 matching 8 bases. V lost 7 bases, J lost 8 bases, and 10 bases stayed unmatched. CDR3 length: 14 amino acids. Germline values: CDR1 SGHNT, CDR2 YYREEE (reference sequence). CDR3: CASERGGYRGELFF. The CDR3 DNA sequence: TGTGCCAGCGAACGGGGGGGCTACAGAGGGGAGCTGTTTTTT.

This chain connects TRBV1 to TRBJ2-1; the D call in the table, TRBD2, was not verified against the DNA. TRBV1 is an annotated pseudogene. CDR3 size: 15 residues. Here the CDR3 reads CTSSRADGGDNEQFF. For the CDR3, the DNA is TGCACCAGCAGCCGGGCGGACGGGGGGGACAATGAGCAGTTCTTC.

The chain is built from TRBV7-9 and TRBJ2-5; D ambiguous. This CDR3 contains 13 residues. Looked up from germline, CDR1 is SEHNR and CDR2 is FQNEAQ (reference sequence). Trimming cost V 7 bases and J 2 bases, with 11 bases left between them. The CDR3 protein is CASTFKVQETQYF. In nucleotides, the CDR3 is TGTGCCAGCACCTTTAAGGTGCAAGAGACCCAGTACTTC.

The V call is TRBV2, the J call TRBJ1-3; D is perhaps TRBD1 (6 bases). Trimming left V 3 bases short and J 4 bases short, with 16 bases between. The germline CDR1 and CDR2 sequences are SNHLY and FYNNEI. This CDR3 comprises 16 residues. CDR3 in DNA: TGTGCCAGCAGTGATCTGGACAGTGACCACGGAAACACCATATATTTT. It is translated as CASSDLDSDHGNTIYF.

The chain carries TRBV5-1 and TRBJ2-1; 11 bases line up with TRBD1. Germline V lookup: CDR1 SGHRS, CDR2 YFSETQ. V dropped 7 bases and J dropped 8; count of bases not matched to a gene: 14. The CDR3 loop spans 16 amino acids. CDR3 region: CASQKAGTGGWDEQFF. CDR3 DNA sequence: TGCGCCAGCCAAAAGGCCGGGACAGGGGGTTGGGATGAGCAGTTCTTC.

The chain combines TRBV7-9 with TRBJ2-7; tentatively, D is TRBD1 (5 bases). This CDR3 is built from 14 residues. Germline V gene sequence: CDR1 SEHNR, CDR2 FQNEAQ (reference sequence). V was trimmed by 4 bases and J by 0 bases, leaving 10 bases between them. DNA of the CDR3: TGTGCCAGCAGCTATGCAGGGAACTCCTACGAGCAGTACTTC. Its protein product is CASSYAGNSYEQYF.

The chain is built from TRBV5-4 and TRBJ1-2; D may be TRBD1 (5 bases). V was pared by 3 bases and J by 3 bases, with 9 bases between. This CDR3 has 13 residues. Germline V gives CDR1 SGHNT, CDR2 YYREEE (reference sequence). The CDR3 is CASSSDKDYGYTF. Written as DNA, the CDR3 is TGTGCCAGCAGCTCGGACAAAGACTATGGCTACACCTTC. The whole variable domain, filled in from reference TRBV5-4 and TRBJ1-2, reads ETGVTQSPTHLIKTRGQQVTLRCSSQSGHNTVSWYQQALGQGPQFIFQYYREEENGRGNFPPRFSGLQFPNYSSELNVNALELDDSALYLCASSSDKDYGYTFGSGTRLTVV.

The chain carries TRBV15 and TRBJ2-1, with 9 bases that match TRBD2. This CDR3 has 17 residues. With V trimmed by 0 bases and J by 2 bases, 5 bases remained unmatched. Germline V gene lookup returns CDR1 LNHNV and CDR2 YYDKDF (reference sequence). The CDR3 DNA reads TGTGCCACCAGCAGAGATGGGGCGGGGGGGCCCTACAATGAGCAGTTCTTC. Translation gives CATSRDGAGGPYNEQFF.

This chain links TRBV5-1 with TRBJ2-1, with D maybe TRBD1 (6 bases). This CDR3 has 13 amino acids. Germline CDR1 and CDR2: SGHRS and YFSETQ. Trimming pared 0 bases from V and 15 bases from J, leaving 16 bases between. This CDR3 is CASSLDPQGPMFF. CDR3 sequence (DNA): TGCGCCAGCAGCTTGGACCCACAGGGCCCTATGTTCTTC.

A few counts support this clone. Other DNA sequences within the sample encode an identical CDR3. CDR3 loop: CASSGGGEQYF. The CDR3 coding sequence is TGCGCCAGCAGTGGGGGGGGCGAGCAGTACTTC. V gene TRBV10-1 combines with J gene TRBJ2-7; 7 positions agree with TRBD2. Germline V CDR1 and CDR2: WNHNN, SYGVQD (reference sequence). The CDR3 totals 11 residues. V gave up 4 bases and J gave up 6 bases; unmatched junction bases: 0.

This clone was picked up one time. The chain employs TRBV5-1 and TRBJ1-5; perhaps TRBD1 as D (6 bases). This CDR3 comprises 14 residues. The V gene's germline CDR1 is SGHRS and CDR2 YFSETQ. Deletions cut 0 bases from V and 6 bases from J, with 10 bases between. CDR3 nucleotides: TGCGCCAGCAGCTTGGATGGGGGCGGTCAGCCCCAGCATTTT. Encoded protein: CASSLDGGGQPQHF.

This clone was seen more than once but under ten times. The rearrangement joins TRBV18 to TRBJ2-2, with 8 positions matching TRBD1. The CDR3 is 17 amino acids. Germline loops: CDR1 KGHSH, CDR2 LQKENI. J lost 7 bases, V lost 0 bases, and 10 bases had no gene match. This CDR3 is CASSPPMGRGRDGELFF. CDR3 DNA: TGTGCCAGCTCACCACCGATGGGCAGGGGGCGCGACGGGGAGCTGTTTTTT.

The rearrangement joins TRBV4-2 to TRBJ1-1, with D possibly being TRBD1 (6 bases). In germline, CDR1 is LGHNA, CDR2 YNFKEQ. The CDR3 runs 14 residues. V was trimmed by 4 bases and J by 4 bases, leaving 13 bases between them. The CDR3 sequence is CASSPQGLATEAFF. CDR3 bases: TGTGCCAGCAGCCCCCAGGGGCTGGCCACTGAAGCTTTCTTT.

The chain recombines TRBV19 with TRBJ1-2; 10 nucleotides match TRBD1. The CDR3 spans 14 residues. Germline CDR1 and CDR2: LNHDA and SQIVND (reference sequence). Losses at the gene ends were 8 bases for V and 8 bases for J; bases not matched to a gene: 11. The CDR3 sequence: CASATGTGVYGYTF. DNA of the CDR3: TGTGCCAGTGCGACCGGGACAGGGGTTTACGGCTACACCTTC.

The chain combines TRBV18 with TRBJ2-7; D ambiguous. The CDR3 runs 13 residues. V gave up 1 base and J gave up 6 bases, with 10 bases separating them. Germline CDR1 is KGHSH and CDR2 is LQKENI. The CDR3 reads CASSPQNRPEQYF. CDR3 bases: TGTGCCAGCTCACCACAAAATCGGCCCGAGCAGTACTTC.

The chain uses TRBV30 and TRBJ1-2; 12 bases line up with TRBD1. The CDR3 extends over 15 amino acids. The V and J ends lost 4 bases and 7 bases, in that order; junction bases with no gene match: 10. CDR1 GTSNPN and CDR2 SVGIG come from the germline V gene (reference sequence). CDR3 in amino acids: CAWMGLGTGGFGYTF. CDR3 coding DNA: TGTGCCTGGATGGGATTAGGGACAGGGGGCTTTGGCTACACCTTC.

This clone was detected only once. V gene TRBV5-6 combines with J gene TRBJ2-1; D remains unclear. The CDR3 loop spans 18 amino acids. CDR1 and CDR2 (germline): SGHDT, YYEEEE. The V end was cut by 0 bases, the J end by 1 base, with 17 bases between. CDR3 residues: CASSLGPITYSSYNEQFF. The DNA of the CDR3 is TGTGCCAGCAGCTTGGGCCCCATCACATATTCTTCCTACAATGAGCAGTTCTTC.

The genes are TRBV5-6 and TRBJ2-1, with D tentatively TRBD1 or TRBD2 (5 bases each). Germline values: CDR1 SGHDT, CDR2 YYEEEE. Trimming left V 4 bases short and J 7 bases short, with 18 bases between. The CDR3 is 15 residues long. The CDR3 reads CASSPTAAPGNEQFF. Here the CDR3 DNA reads TGTGCCAGCAGCCCGACAGCGGCCCCGGGGAATGAGCAGTTCTTC.